A selection of T cell receptor beta chains follows, all from one sample in a study of T cells in Graves' hyperthyroidism and ophthalmopathy. MiXCR, applied by TCRdb to the multiplex PCR reads, yields one record per CDR3 protein. The data show hundreds of thousands of distinct CDR3 sequences, with around 15% seen just once and 3% to 4% held by the top ten. The sample consisted of blood. Receptors originate from a woman aged 25 to 39 with Graves' hyperthyroidism. Both conserved end residues are part of each CDR3. D genes are given only for firm matches. Not every row has a clone size; where given, it reads once, few, many or a size class.

>NA|NA|TRBJ2-1|TRBV2
CASSSAGANSYNEQFF
TGTGCCAGCAGTTCGGCGGGGGCGAATTCCTACAATGAGCAGTTCTTC
>many|NA|TRBJ2-7|TRBV11-2
CASSLNRVGSYEQYF
TGTGCCAGCAGCTTAAACCGGGTGGGATCCTACGAGCAGTACTTC
>many|NA|TRBJ1-4|TRBV30
CAWKRGAQTNEKLFF
TGTGCCTGGAAGCGGGGGGCGCAGACTAATGAAAAACTGTTTTTT
>many|TRBD1|TRBJ2-5|TRBV29-1
CSGARGLGETQYF
TGCAGCGGTGCCAGGGGGCTCGGGGAGACCCAGTACTTC
>few|NA|TRBJ2-1|TRBV11-2
CASSLDIGGVNEQFF
TGTGCCAGCAGCTTAGATATAGGCGGGGTCAATGAGCAGTTCTTC
>many|NA|TRBJ2-7|TRBV20-1
CSATDISYEQYF
TGCAGTGCCACGGACATATCCTACGAGCAGTACTTC
>NA|TRBD2|TRBJ2-7|TRBV28
CASSLRPRTSGNYEQYF
TGTGCCAGCAGTTTGCGACCCCGGACTAGCGGGAACTACGAGCAGTACTTC
>many|NA|TRBJ2-7|TRBV9
CASSEQGNWYEQYF
TGTGCCAGCAGCGAACAGGGTAATTGGTACGAGCAGTACTTC
>few|NA|TRBJ2-1|TRBV7-9
CASSQEYSSPFNEQFF
TGTGCCAGCAGCCAAGAGTACAGTTCGCCCTTCAATGAGCAGTTCTTC
>many|NA|TRBJ2-7|TRBV6-2/TRBV6-3
CASSYSPAYEQYF
TGTGCCAGCAGTTACTCCCCCGCCTACGAGCAGTACTTC
>few|TRBD1|TRBJ2-3|TRBV30
CAWSGWDRGSTDTQYF
TGTGCCTGGAGTGGGTGGGACAGGGGGTCTACAGATACGCAGTATTTT
>many|NA|TRBJ2-1|TRBV3-1
CASSQGWAGTNEQFF
TGTGCCAGCAGCCAAGGATGGGCGGGAACCAATGAGCAGTTCTTC
>few|NA|TRBJ2-2|TRBV12-3/TRBV12-4
CASRLGLAETGELFF
TGTGCCAGCAGACTGGGACTTGCCGAGACCGGGGAGCTGTTTTTT
>many|NA|TRBJ2-7|TRBV6-1
CASSYPGAWASYEQYF
TGTGCCAGCAGTTACCCAGGGGCGTGGGCGTCCTACGAGCAGTACTTC
>many|TRBD1|TRBJ2-3|TRBV28
CASSFGTGTTDTQYF
TGTGCCAGCAGTTTCGGGACAGGGACCACAGATACGCAGTATTTT
>medium-sized|NA|TRBJ2-7|TRBV2
CASSEGNAAYEQYF
TGTGCCAGCAGTGAAGGGAATGCGGCTTACGAGCAGTACTTC
>NA|TRBD1|TRBJ2-3|TRBV18
CATAVDRNSDTQYF
TGTGCCACCGCAGTGGACAGGAATTCAGATACGCAGTATTTT
>NA|NA|TRBJ2-7|TRBV9
CASSVRDNPLEQYF
TGTGCCAGCAGCGTTCGGGACAATCCCCTCGAGCAGTACTTC
>NA|TRBD2|TRBJ2-1|TRBV4-1
CASSHRTSPVRSNEQFF
TGCGCCAGCAGCCACCGGACTAGCCCAGTACGGAGCAATGAGCAGTTCTTC
>few|NA|TRBJ2-3|TRBV7-2
CASSPGGWAGQYF
TGTGCCAGCAGCCCCGGGGGTTGGGCGGGGCAGTATTTT
>few|TRBD1|TRBJ1-1|TRBV11-2
CASSLGPRQGRNTEAFF
TGTGCCAGCAGCTTAGGCCCCCGACAGGGGAGGAACACTGAAGCTTTCTTT
>NA|TRBD1|TRBJ2-1|TRBV24-1
CATSSPGQNNEQFF
TGTGCCACCTCATCTCCGGGACAGAACAATGAGCAGTTCTTC
>few|NA|TRBJ2-6|TRBV6-2/TRBV6-3
CASSTHGDTGANVLTF
TGTGCCAGCAGTACGCACGGGGATACTGGGGCCAACGTCCTGACTTTC
>many|NA|TRBJ2-7|TRBV7-9
CASSLVGWASGTYERYF
NA
>many|TRBD2|TRBJ2-7|TRBV27
CASSFLAGEYEQYF
TGTGCCAGCAGTTTCCTAGCGGGAGAGTACGAGCAGTACTTC
>many|NA|TRBJ2-1|TRBV11-2
CASSLPLLEVSSYNEQFF
TGTGCCAGCAGCTTGCCCCTTTTAGAGGTAAGCTCCTACAATGAGCAGTTCTTC
>NA|NA|TRBJ2-1|TRBV12-3/TRBV12-4
CASGGTRNEQFF
TGTGCCAGCGGAGGGACGAGGAATGAGCAGTTCTTC
>NA|NA|TRBJ2-2|TRBV7-2
CASSLLGLNTGELFF
TGTGCCAGCAGCTTACTAGGGCTGAACACCGGGGAGCTGTTTTTT
>many|NA|TRBJ1-1|TRBV30
CALDRRMNTEAFF
TGTGCCTTAGACCGACGCATGAACACTGAAGCTTTCTTT
>NA|TRBD2|TRBJ2-4|TRBV19
CASSTTLAAKNIQYF
TGTGCCAGTAGTACAACACTAGCGGCCAAAAACATTCAGTACTTC
>many|TRBD2|TRBJ2-7|TRBV11-2
CASSLSGGSYLEQYF
TGTGCCAGCAGCTTATCAGGCGGGAGTTATCTCGAGCAGTACTTC
>many|NA|TRBJ1-1|TRBV9
CASSLGDGGTEAFF
TGTGCCAGCAGCCTAGGGGACGGAGGAACTGAAGCTTTCTTT
>NA|TRBD1|TRBJ1-1|TRBV20-1
CSASKGAGTEAFF
TGCAGTGCTAGTAAGGGGGCAGGGACTGAAGCTTTCTTT
>NA|TRBD1|TRBJ2-3|TRBV2
CASRAPGQRPTDTQYF
TGTGCCAGCAGAGCCCCGGGACAGAGACCCACAGATACGCAGTATTTT
>many|TRBD1|TRBJ1-5|TRBV6-1
CASSSGTGGYQPQHF
TGTGCCAGCAGTTCCGGGACAGGGGGCTATCAGCCCCAGCATTTT
>many|TRBD1|TRBJ2-1|TRBV5-5
CASAPGQTYNEQFF
TGTGCCAGCGCGCCGGGACAGACTTACAATGAGCAGTTCTTC
>many|NA|TRBJ2-7|TRBV28
CASSLGAAGSYEQYF
TGTGCCAGCAGTTTGGGAGCAGCCGGCTCCTACGAGCAGTACTTC
>few|TRBD2|TRBJ2-1|TRBV28
CASTIRLADNEQFF
TGTGCCAGCACCATTCGACTAGCGGACAATGAGCAGTTCTTC
>NA|TRBD1|TRBJ1-1|TRBV12-3/TRBV12-4
CASSLIGQAGTFF
TGTGCCAGCAGTTTGATCGGACAGGCAGGGACTTTCTTT
>NA|NA|TRBJ1-1|TRBV20-1
CSARDLSGGVGEAFF
TGCAGTGCTAGAGATCTGAGCGGAGGTGTAGGTGAAGCTTTCTTT
>many|NA|TRBJ1-1|TRBV2
CASSGRTAATEAFF
TGTGCCAGCAGTGGCCGGACAGCGGCCACTGAAGCTTTCTTT
>many|NA|TRBJ2-4|TRBV20-1
CSARPTVIAKNIQYF
TGCAGTGCTAGACCGACAGTGATAGCCAAAAACATTCAGTACTTC
>few|NA|TRBJ2-1|TRBV11-3
CASSTAQSAQFF
TGTGCCAGCAGCACGGCGCAATCTGCGCAGTTCTTC
>many|NA|TRBJ1-5|TRBV28
CASSFRAAMNQPQHF
TGTGCCAGCAGTTTTAGGGCAGCGATGAATCAGCCCCAGCATTTT
>NA|TRBD1|TRBJ2-7|TRBV5-8
CASSLPGQGSLNEQYF
TGTGCCAGCAGCTTACCGGGACAGGGGTCGCTTAACGAGCAGTACTTC
>NA|NA|TRBJ2-7|TRBV11-2
CASSFARASSYEQYF
TGTGCCAGCAGCTTCGCACGGGCGAGCTCCTACGAGCAGTACTTC
>many|TRBD2|TRBJ2-7|TRBV28
CASIPSGGWEQYF
TGTGCCAGCATCCCCTCGGGGGGTTGGGAGCAGTACTTC
>NA|NA|TRBJ2-3|TRBV6-2/TRBV6-3
CASSYSSASDAQYF
TGTGCCAGCAGTTACTCGTCGGCATCAGATGCGCAGTATTTT
>many|NA|TRBJ2-5|TRBV7-9
CASSLVAPQETQYF
TGTGCCAGCAGCTTAGTGGCCCCCCAAGAGACCCAGTACTTC
>many|NA|TRBJ2-1|TRBV20-1
CSASSGYNNEQFF
TGCAGTGCCAGCTCGGGGTACAACAATGAGCAGTTCTTC
>NA|NA|TRBJ2-2|TRBV14
CASSQDGGTGGELFF
TGTGCCAGCAGCCAAGACGGCGGAACTGGCGGGGAGCTGTTTTTT
>few|TRBD1|TRBJ1-2|TRBV5-4
CASSWGLGQGYGYTF
TGTGCCAGCAGCTGGGGACTGGGACAGGGCTATGGCTACACCTTC
>few|TRBD1|TRBJ1-5|TRBV3-1
CASSQGRGRTNQPQHF
TGTGCCAGCAGCCAAGGTAGGGGGCGGACGAATCAGCCCCAGCATTTT
>many|NA|TRBJ2-3|TRBV29-1
CSVVFFGDTQYF
TGCAGCGTTGTTTTCTTCGGTGATACGCAGTATTTT
>many|TRBD2|TRBJ2-3|TRBV28
CASSSGRLAGVGTDTQYF
TGTGCCAGCAGTTCTGGGAGACTAGCGGGAGTTGGGACAGATACGCAGTATTTT
>NA|NA|TRBJ2-1|TRBV28
CASRGPLAIEQFF
TGTGCCAGCAGGGGACCCCTAGCGATTGAGCAGTTCTTC
>NA|TRBD1|TRBJ1-4|TRBV11-3
CASSLTGQNFATNEKLFF
TGTGCCAGCAGCTTAACGGGACAGAATTTCGCAACTAATGAAAAACTGTTTTTT